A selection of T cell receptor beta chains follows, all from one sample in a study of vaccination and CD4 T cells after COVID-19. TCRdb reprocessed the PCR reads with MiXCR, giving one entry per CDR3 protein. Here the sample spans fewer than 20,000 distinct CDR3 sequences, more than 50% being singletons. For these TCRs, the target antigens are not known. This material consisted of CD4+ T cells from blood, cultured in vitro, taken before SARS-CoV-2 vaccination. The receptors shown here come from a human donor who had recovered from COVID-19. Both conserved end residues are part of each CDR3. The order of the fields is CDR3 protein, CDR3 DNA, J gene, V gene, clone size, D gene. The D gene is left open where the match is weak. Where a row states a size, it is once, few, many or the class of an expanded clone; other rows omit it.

CDR3 protein: CASSFTLNTEAFF
CDR3 DNA: TGTGCCAGCAGTTTTACGCTGAACACTGAAGCTTTCTTT
J gene: TRBJ1-1
V gene: TRBV27
clone size: few
D gene: .

CDR3 protein: CASSSKSGGQETQYF
CDR3 DNA: TGTGCCAGCAGCTCCAAATCGGGGGGCCAAGAGACCCAGTACTTC
J gene: TRBJ2-5
V gene: TRBV5-4
clone size: .
D gene: TRBD2

CDR3 protein: CASSLRGWTSRITPYEQYF
CDR3 DNA: TGTGCCAGCAGCTTAAGAGGCTGGACTAGCCGTATTACCCCCTACGAGCAGTACTTC
J gene: TRBJ2-7
V gene: TRBV7-2
clone size: few
D gene: TRBD2

CDR3 protein: CSVGPGSGYNEQFF
CDR3 DNA: TGCAGCGTTGGCCCGGGTTCGGGCTACAATGAGCAGTTCTTC
J gene: TRBJ2-1
V gene: TRBV29-1
clone size: .
D gene: .

CDR3 protein: CASSYWGPQETQYF
CDR3 DNA: TGTGCCAGCAGTTACTGGGGGCCCCAAGAGACCCAGTACTTC
J gene: TRBJ2-5
V gene: TRBV6-2/TRBV6-3
clone size: .
D gene: .

CDR3 protein: CATSRKNGRISNQPQHF
CDR3 DNA: TGTGCCACCAGCCGAAAAAATGGGAGAATTAGCAATCAGCCCCAGCATTTT
J gene: TRBJ1-5
V gene: TRBV15
clone size: .
D gene: .

CDR3 protein: CASSHGAGGSDTQYF
CDR3 DNA: TGCGCCAGCAGCCATGGAGCGGGAGGGTCAGATACGCAGTATTTT
J gene: TRBJ2-3
V gene: TRBV4-3
clone size: .
D gene: TRBD2

CDR3 protein: CASNHGGEANTEAFF
CDR3 DNA: TGTGCCAGCAACCACGGGGGGGAGGCGAACACTGAAGCTTTCTTT
J gene: TRBJ1-1
V gene: TRBV9
clone size: .
D gene: .

CDR3 protein: CASGTAMNTEAFF
CDR3 DNA: TGTGCCAGTGGGACAGCCATGAACACTGAAGCTTTCTTT
J gene: TRBJ1-1
V gene: TRBV19
clone size: once
D gene: TRBD1

CDR3 protein: CASSLHNYGYTF
CDR3 DNA: TGTGCCAGCAGTTTACATAACTATGGCTACACCTTC
J gene: TRBJ1-2
V gene: TRBV12-3/TRBV12-4
clone size: few
D gene: .

CDR3 protein: CASIQPWAGATDTQYF
CDR3 DNA: TGTGCCAGCATCCAACCATGGGCGGGAGCTACAGATACGCAGTATTTT
J gene: TRBJ2-3
V gene: TRBV6-2/TRBV6-3
clone size: once
D gene: TRBD2

CDR3 protein: CASSKRLADSGNTIYF
CDR3 DNA: TGTGCCAGCAGCAAACGTTTGGCGGACTCTGGAAACACCATATATTTT
J gene: TRBJ1-3
V gene: TRBV21-1
clone size: .
D gene: .

CDR3 protein: CSARVLGTPRTDTQYF
CDR3 DNA: TGCAGTGCTAGAGTCTTAGGAACCCCCAGAACAGATACGCAGTATTTT
J gene: TRBJ2-3
V gene: TRBV20-1
clone size: .
D gene: .

CDR3 protein: CASSLGNGNQPQHF
CDR3 DNA: TGTGCCAGCAGTCTCGGAAATGGCAATCAGCCCCAGCATTTT
J gene: TRBJ1-5
V gene: TRBV28
clone size: few
D gene: .

CDR3 protein: CAWSGGYQETQYF
CDR3 DNA: TGTGCCTGGAGTGGGGGCTATCAAGAGACCCAGTACTTC
J gene: TRBJ2-5
V gene: TRBV30
clone size: few
D gene: .

CDR3 protein: CASKQGPSSGANVLTF
CDR3 DNA: TGTGCCAGTAAACAGGGCCCCAGCTCTGGGGCCAACGTCCTGACTTTC
J gene: TRBJ2-6
V gene: TRBV6-1
clone size: .
D gene: .

CDR3 protein: CSAPGSTETQYF
CDR3 DNA: TGCAGTGCTCCAGGGTCCACGGAGACCCAGTACTTC
J gene: TRBJ2-5
V gene: TRBV20-1
clone size: few
D gene: .

CDR3 protein: CATSDVGANVLTF
CDR3 DNA: TGTGCCACCAGTGATGTTGGGGCCAACGTCCTGACTTTC
J gene: TRBJ2-6
V gene: TRBV24-1
clone size: once
D gene: .

CDR3 protein: CRPAGWRATEAFF
CDR3 DNA: TGCAGGCCTGCTGGTTGGCGGGCCACTGAAGCTTTCTTT
J gene: TRBJ1-1
V gene: TRBV20-1
clone size: few
D gene: .

CDR3 protein: CASRLASTDTQYF
CDR3 DNA: TGTGCCAGCCGCCTGGCTAGCACAGATACGCAGTATTTT
J gene: TRBJ2-3
V gene: TRBV7-9
clone size: .
D gene: .

CDR3 protein: CASRLPGPTHSPLHF
CDR3 DNA: TGTGCCAGCAGGCTACCGGGACCTACCCATTCACCCCTCCACTTT
J gene: TRBJ1-6
V gene: TRBV2
clone size: .
D gene: .

CDR3 protein: CSASTSGKNRGDYEQYF
CDR3 DNA: TGCAGTGCTTCTACTAGCGGGAAGAATCGGGGGGATTACGAGCAGTACTTC
J gene: TRBJ2-7
V gene: TRBV20-1
clone size: once
D gene: TRBD2

CDR3 protein: CASSMNRQGFYEQYF
CDR3 DNA: TGTGCCAGTAGTATGAATAGGCAGGGATTCTACGAGCAGTACTTC
J gene: TRBJ2-7
V gene: TRBV19
clone size: .
D gene: .

CDR3 protein: CASSMHTGENTEAFF
CDR3 DNA: TGTGCCAGCTCAATGCACACAGGGGAAAACACTGAAGCTTTCTTT
J gene: TRBJ1-1
V gene: TRBV18
clone size: .
D gene: TRBD1

CDR3 protein: CASSRDRGRNNEQFF
CDR3 DNA: TGTGCCAGCAGCCGAGACAGGGGGCGTAACAATGAGCAGTTCTTC
J gene: TRBJ2-1
V gene: TRBV7-3
clone size: .
D gene: TRBD1

CDR3 protein: CASSLTGGSYNEQFF
CDR3 DNA: TGTGCCAGCAGCTTGACAGGGGGCTCCTACAATGAGCAGTTCTTC
J gene: TRBJ2-1
V gene: TRBV5-4
clone size: .
D gene: TRBD1

CDR3 protein: CASSRGDLMNTEAFF
CDR3 DNA: TGTGCCAGCAGCCGGGGGGACCTCATGAACACTGAAGCTTTCTTT
J gene: TRBJ1-1
V gene: TRBV12-3/TRBV12-4
clone size: .
D gene: .

CDR3 protein: CASSLRQMNTEAFF
CDR3 DNA: TGTGCCAGCAGTTTACGGCAGATGAACACTGAAGCTTTCTTT
J gene: TRBJ1-1
V gene: TRBV28
clone size: few
D gene: .

CDR3 protein: CASSINWDRYTF
CDR3 DNA: TGTGCCAGTAGTATAAACTGGGACCGCTACACCTTC
J gene: TRBJ1-2
V gene: TRBV19
clone size: .
D gene: .

CDR3 protein: CASTQFRTGENIQYF
CDR3 DNA: TGTGCCAGCACCCAGTTTAGGACAGGGGAAAACATTCAGTACTTC
J gene: TRBJ2-4
V gene: TRBV28
clone size: once
D gene: TRBD1

CDR3 protein: CATSDPPGYEQFF
CDR3 DNA: TGTGCCACCAGTGACCCGCCGGGATATGAGCAGTTCTTC
J gene: TRBJ2-1
V gene: TRBV24-1
clone size: .
D gene: .

CDR3 protein: CASSQDGYGYTF
CDR3 DNA: TGTGCCAGCAGCCAGGACGGCTATGGCTACACCTTC
J gene: TRBJ1-2
V gene: TRBV11-3
clone size: .
D gene: .

CDR3 protein: CSARDRVSDYGYTF
CDR3 DNA: TGCAGTGCTAGAGACAGGGTGTCAGACTATGGCTACACCTTC
J gene: TRBJ1-2
V gene: TRBV20-1
clone size: few
D gene: .

CDR3 protein: CASSPTSGKETQYF
CDR3 DNA: TGTGCCAGCAGCCCGACTAGCGGTAAAGAGACCCAGTACTTC
J gene: TRBJ2-5
V gene: TRBV5-4
clone size: large
D gene: TRBD2

CDR3 protein: CASSTTSRDRAAGKLYEQYF
CDR3 DNA: TGTGCCAGCAGCACAACGAGCCGGGACAGGGCCGCGGGTAAGCTATACGAGCAGTACTTC
J gene: TRBJ2-7
V gene: TRBV28
clone size: .
D gene: TRBD1

CDR3 protein: CASRTGRVDSGANVLTF
CDR3 DNA: TGTGCCAGTAGGACCGGACGAGTCGACTCTGGGGCCAACGTCCTGACTTTC
J gene: TRBJ2-6
V gene: TRBV19
clone size: .
D gene: .

CDR3 protein: CSARASLEGNQPQHF
CDR3 DNA: TGCAGTGCTAGGGCCAGCTTGGAGGGCAATCAGCCCCAGCATTTT
J gene: TRBJ1-5
V gene: TRBV20-1
clone size: few
D gene: .

CDR3 protein: CASSEAAGTGNQPQHF
CDR3 DNA: TGTGCCAGCAGTGAAGCGGCCGGGACAGGCAATCAGCCCCAGCATTTT
J gene: TRBJ1-5
V gene: TRBV6-1
clone size: few
D gene: TRBD1

CDR3 protein: CSVEEVSRGEQYF
CDR3 DNA: TGCAGCGTTGAAGAGGTCTCTCGGGGCGAGCAGTACTTC
J gene: TRBJ2-7
V gene: TRBV29-1
clone size: .
D gene: .

CDR3 protein: CSVLLAVYNEQFF
CDR3 DNA: TGCAGCGTGTTACTAGCGGTCTACAATGAGCAGTTCTTC
J gene: TRBJ2-1
V gene: TRBV29-1
clone size: few
D gene: TRBD2

CDR3 protein: CASSPTGRQPQHF
CDR3 DNA: TGTGCCAGCAGCCCCACAGGGAGACAGCCCCAGCATTTT
J gene: TRBJ1-5
V gene: TRBV27
clone size: few
D gene: .

CDR3 protein: CSARDDQGPSYEQYF
CDR3 DNA: TGCAGTGCTAGAGATGATCAGGGCCCCTCCTACGAGCAGTACTTC
J gene: TRBJ2-7
V gene: TRBV20-1
clone size: .
D gene: .

CDR3 protein: CASSLATLGGYTF
CDR3 DNA: TGTGCCAGCAGCTTAGCGACACTTGGTGGCTACACCTTC
J gene: TRBJ1-2
V gene: TRBV7-8
clone size: .
D gene: .

CDR3 protein: CASSEEGTPNQPQHF
CDR3 DNA: TGTGCCAGCAGTGAAGAAGGGACCCCCAATCAGCCCCAGCATTTT
J gene: TRBJ1-5
V gene: TRBV6-1
clone size: few
D gene: .

CDR3 protein: CSARDLAGYQETQYF
CDR3 DNA: TGCAGTGCTAGAGATCTAGCGGGGTACCAAGAGACCCAGTACTTC
J gene: TRBJ2-5
V gene: TRBV20-1
clone size: .
D gene: TRBD2

CDR3 protein: CASSTGTSGINEQFF
CDR3 DNA: TGTGCCAGCAGCACCGGGACTAGCGGGATCAATGAGCAGTTCTTC
J gene: TRBJ2-1
V gene: TRBV6-4
clone size: .
D gene: TRBD2

CDR3 protein: CASSPRGNQPQHF
CDR3 DNA: TGTGCCAGCAGTCCCAGGGGGAATCAGCCCCAGCATTTT
J gene: TRBJ1-5
V gene: TRBV12-3/TRBV12-4
clone size: .
D gene: TRBD1

CDR3 protein: CASSEWGLAGARATYNEQFF
CDR3 DNA: TGCGCCAGCAGTGAGTGGGGACTAGCGGGAGCAAGGGCTACCTACAATGAGCAGTTCTTC
J gene: TRBJ2-1
V gene: TRBV10-2
clone size: .
D gene: TRBD2

CDR3 protein: CASSRGKEETQYF
CDR3 DNA: TGTGCCAGCAGTCGGGGAAAGGAAGAGACCCAGTACTTC
J gene: TRBJ2-5
V gene: TRBV2
clone size: .
D gene: .

CDR3 protein: CASSARTGAVPDTQYF
CDR3 DNA: TGTGCCAGCAGCGCCCGGACAGGGGCCGTACCAGATACGCAGTATTTT
J gene: TRBJ2-3
V gene: TRBV7-2
clone size: few
D gene: TRBD1

CDR3 protein: CASSLGLAGGTAQFF
CDR3 DNA: TGTGCCAGCAGCCTGGGACTAGCGGGAGGCACTGCGCAGTTCTTC
J gene: TRBJ2-1
V gene: TRBV7-8
clone size: .
D gene: TRBD2

CDR3 protein: CASSAIFGTAFTGELFF
CDR3 DNA: TGTGCCAGCAGTGCCATCTTCGGGACAGCTTTCACCGGGGAGCTGTTTTTT
J gene: TRBJ2-2
V gene: TRBV6-1
clone size: few
D gene: TRBD1

CDR3 protein: CASYVLTMPAGGSSYNEQFF
CDR3 DNA: TGTGCCAGCTACGTTCTTACAATGCCGGCGGGGGGAAGCTCCTACAATGAGCAGTTCTTC
J gene: TRBJ2-1
V gene: TRBV25-1
clone size: .
D gene: TRBD2

CDR3 protein: CASTTSGTQYF
CDR3 DNA: TGTGCCAGCACCACTAGCGGGACGCAGTATTTT
J gene: TRBJ2-3
V gene: TRBV12-3/TRBV12-4
clone size: .
D gene: TRBD2

CDR3 protein: CASSYSRDTGELFF
CDR3 DNA: TGTGCCAGCAGTTACTCGAGGGACACCGGGGAGCTGTTTTTT
J gene: TRBJ2-2
V gene: TRBV6-5
clone size: few
D gene: .

CDR3 protein: CASSANIQETQYF
CDR3 DNA: TGCGCCAGCAGTGCCAATATACAAGAGACCCAGTACTTC
J gene: TRBJ2-5
V gene: TRBV10-1
clone size: .
D gene: .

CDR3 protein: CGALLTGEGYTF
CDR3 DNA: TGCGGTGCCCTCCTAACAGGGGAAGGCTACACCTTC
J gene: TRBJ1-2
V gene: TRBV20-1
clone size: .
D gene: TRBD1

CDR3 protein: CATSRDKGISGSRETQYF
CDR3 DNA: TGTGCCACCAGCAGAGATAAGGGTATTAGCGGGAGTCGGGAGACCCAGTACTTC
J gene: TRBJ2-5
V gene: TRBV15
clone size: .
D gene: TRBD2

CDR3 protein: CASSSPRGRVTDTQYF
CDR3 DNA: TGTGCCAGCTCGAGCCCGAGGGGGAGAGTCACAGATACGCAGTATTTT
J gene: TRBJ2-3
V gene: TRBV7-8
clone size: .
D gene: .